Listed here are 25 T cell receptor beta chains from one sample, sequenced in a study of spatial heterogeneity in lung cancer (dated by TCRdb to the late 2010s). The library was built by means of 5' RACE. The sequencing machine was a NextSeq 500. TCRdb reworked the public reads: Q25 trimming with fastp, MiXCR clone assembly, productive beta chains retained. CDR3 protein sequences are deduplicated, and each keeps its most common genes and DNA. The sample profile shows about 28,000 distinct CDR3 sequences; 7.5% to 10% of them were found once. The ten biggest clones cover 30% to 45% of the sample. The time point label, as the study defines it: sample taken at primary tumor resection. Whole RNA extracted from tumor and nontumor lung tissue, or from cryopreserved PBMC samples, was used for TCR sequencing without cell sorting. The specimen was PBMCs, collected at surgery. Every receptor here comes from a female donor with early-stage non-small cell lung cancer.

This clonotype came up a few times. This chain's CDR3 is CASSFGRLGSYNEQFF. The CDR3 coding sequence is TGTGCCAGCAGTTTCGGGAGGTTGGGCTCCTACAATGAGCAGTTCTTC. The rearrangement uses TRBV12-3 or TRBV12-4 and TRBJ2-1, with 7 bases fitting TRBD2. CDR3 length: 16 amino acids. The V segment lost 3 bases and the J segment 0 bases; nucleotides outside the gene matches: 5.

This clonotype has ten or more counts. The CDR3 sequence: CASSLAKNIQYF. In DNA form, the CDR3 reads TGTGCCAGCAGCTTAGCCAAAAACATTCAGTACTTC. The V gene is TRBV28, the J gene TRBJ2-4; D not resolved. V dropped 6 bases and J dropped 0 bases, with 3 bases sitting between them. The CDR3 has 12 amino acids. CDR1 MDHEN and CDR2 SYDVKM come from the germline V gene.

At least ten counts were recorded for this clonotype. The chain is built from TRBV12-3 or TRBV12-4 and TRBJ1-2; 8 bases agree with TRBD1. The CDR3 totals 15 residues. V was clipped by 4 bases and J by 4 bases; unmatched bases: 8. CDR3 protein: CASSSYRDRRYGYTF. In DNA form, the CDR3 reads TGTGCCAGCAGTTCCTACCGGGACAGGCGCTATGGCTACACCTTC.

This clonotype has a handful of counts. The chain combines TRBV21-1 with TRBJ1-2; the DNA was not compared with TRBD1, the D call given in the table. TRBV21-1 is recorded as a pseudogene. This CDR3 has 13 amino acids. CDR3 bases: TGTGCCAGCAGCAAATCAGGGGGCAAGGGCTACACCTTC. Its protein product is CASSKSGGKGYTF.

The V and J genes are TRBV7-2 and TRBJ1-3, with 7 nucleotides matching TRBD1. The CDR3 runs 16 residues. V shed 3 bases, J shed 0 bases, and the junction held 5 bases outside the gene matches. Germline V lookup: CDR1 SGHTA, CDR2 FQGNSA. The CDR3 region is CASSFLQGSSGNTIYF. CDR3 nucleotide sequence: TGTGCCAGCAGCTTTTTACAGGGGAGCTCTGGAAACACCATATATTTT.

The V call is TRBV12-3 or TRBV12-4, the J call TRBJ1-5; 8 bases fit TRBD1. The CDR3 extends over 14 amino acids. Trimming took 7 bases from V and 6 from J; bases not matched to a gene: 8. The CDR3 spells CASNVQGGGQPQHF. The CDR3 coding sequence is TGTGCCAGCAACGTACAGGGGGGAGGTCAGCCCCAGCATTTT.

The DNA of the CDR3 is TGTGCCACCAGTGACCGACTAACGAACACCGGGGAGCTGTTTTTT. It specifies CATSDRLTNTGELFF. The J gene is TRBJ2-2, the V gene TRBV24-1, with D perhaps TRBD2 (5 bases). The CDR3 loop spans 15 amino acids. The V end lost 4 bases, the J end lost 0 bases, and 8 bases lay between the germline ends. CDR1 is KGHDR and CDR2 is SFDVKD in the germline V gene.

This clonotype was seen at least ten times. The CDR3 ends on some other residue instead of the conserved phenylalanine or tryptophan, so this is likely a read error. It is unclear where the CDR3 begins or ends on the DNA, so no DNA is shown, and the CDR3 is as TCRdb lists it. The V gene is TRBV11-2, the J gene TRBJ2-7; the table assigns TRBD1, which was not confirmed against the DNA. CDR1 SGHAT and CDR2 FQNNGV come from the germline V gene. The CDR3 numbers 13 amino acids, ends counted. CDR3 protein: CASSLDRRGVIAL.

J is TRBJ1-5 and V is TRBV24-1, with D possibly matching TRBD1 (5 bases). Deletions cut 4 bases from V and 6 bases from J, with 12 bases between. This CDR3 is built from 14 residues. Germline V gene data show CDR1 as KGHDR and CDR2 as SFDVKD. The CDR3 reads CATSDSTVSQPQHF. In DNA, the CDR3 is TGTGCCACCAGTGACTCGACAGTCAGTCAGCCCCAGCATTTT.

The genes are TRBV21-1 and TRBJ1-2; TRBD1 is the table's D call and was not checked against the DNA. TRBV21-1 is an annotated pseudogene. The CDR3 sequence is 18 residues long. The CDR3 DNA sequence: TGTGCCAGCAGCGAGAGGGACAGGGGGCTCGGAGCTAACTATGGCTACACCTTC. This gives the protein CASSERDRGLGANYGYTF.

The rearrangement links TRBV28 to TRBJ2-5; D unclear. Germline values: CDR1 MDHEN, CDR2 SYDVKM. CDR3 length: 14 amino acids. V dropped 3 bases and J dropped 1 base, with 9 bases sitting between them. The CDR3 region is CASSFTKLQETQYF. The CDR3 DNA reads TGTGCCAGCAGTTTTACAAAACTCCAAGAGACCCAGTACTTC.

This clonotype has ten or more counts. The rearrangement links TRBV6-6 to TRBJ2-7; weak D call: TRBD2 (6 bases). V was clipped by 0 bases and J by 1 base, with 10 bases between them. Germline V CDR1 and CDR2: MNHNY, SVGAGI (reference sequence). The CDR3 runs to 15 residues. CDR3 sequence: CASSYSLASSYEQYV. CDR3 coding DNA: TGTGCCAGCAGTTACTCGCTAGCGAGTTCCTACGAGCAGTACGTC.

This clonotype was counted a few times. This chain uses TRBV2 with TRBJ1-5; possible D gene TRBD1, 6 bases. Deletions cut 6 bases from V and 0 bases from J, with 15 bases between. Germline CDR1 and CDR2: SNHLY and FYNNEI. The CDR3 extends over 16 amino acids. Here the CDR3 DNA reads TGTGCCAGCAGGGTGGACAGTCTCCTTAGCAATCAGCCCCAGCATTTT. Translation: CASRVDSLLSNQPQHF.

This clonotype was counted many times. This chain connects TRBV5-4 to TRBJ2-7, with 13 bases identical to TRBD2. Germline V gene lookup returns CDR1 SGHNT and CDR2 YYREEE (reference sequence). V shed 4 bases and J 2 bases; nucleotides not matched to a gene: 3. This CDR3 comprises 15 residues. CDR3 bases: TGTGCCAGCAGCCCAACTAGCGGGAGGGCCTACGAGCAGTACTTC. It translates to CASSPTSGRAYEQYF.

This clonotype appeared many times. The CDR3 loop reads CASSYSTGPTNYGYTF. In DNA, the CDR3 is TGTGCCAGCAGTTACTCGACAGGGCCTACAAACTATGGCTACACCTTC. The V call is TRBV6-5, the J call TRBJ1-2; 7 bases match TRBD1. The V segment lost 0 bases and the J segment 2 bases; nucleotides outside the gene matches: 6. The germline CDR1 and CDR2 sequences are MNHEY and SVGAGI. The CDR3 runs to 16 residues.

This clonotype is categorized as medium-sized. The chain carries TRBV7-9 and TRBJ2-3; tentative D call: TRBD2 (6 bases). CDR3 size: 15 residues. In germline, CDR1 is SEHNR, CDR2 FQNEAQ (reference sequence). V lost 0 bases and J 4 bases, leaving 11 bases between the germline ends. CDR3 amino acids: CASSLAVGRSDTQYF. DNA for the CDR3: TGTGCCAGCAGCTTAGCGGTAGGGAGGTCAGATACGCAGTATTTT. The full variable domain, rest sourced from reference TRBV7-9 and TRBJ2-3, is DTGVSQNPRHKITKRGQNVTFRCDPISEHNRLYWYRQTLGQGPEFLTYFQNEAQLEKSRLLSDRFSAERPKGSFSTLEIQRTEQGDSAMYLCASSLAVGRSDTQYFGPGTRLTVL.

V usage is TRBV7-2 and J usage is TRBJ1-1; no reliable D call. Trimming left V 6 bases short and J 1 base short, with 12 bases between. CDR1 and CDR2 (germline): SGHTA, FQGNSA. The CDR3 sequence is 14 residues long. CDR3 residues: CASSSFRGNTEAFF. CDR3 bases: TGTGCCAGCAGTTCCTTTAGAGGGAACACTGAAGCTTTCTTT.

This clonotype was detected many times. This chain links TRBV10-3 with TRBJ1-1; D is uncertain. The CDR3 is 15 amino acids. V was shortened by 0 bases and J by 1 base, with 9 bases between the two germline ends. Germline CDR1 and CDR2: ENHRY and SYGVKD. The CDR3 spells CAISESSIQNTEAFF. CDR3 bases: TGTGCCATCAGTGAGTCGAGCATACAGAACACTGAAGCTTTCTTT.

This clonotype appeared many times. V is TRBV3-1 and J is TRBJ2-1, with D hard to call. Germline V gene data show CDR1 as LGHDT and CDR2 as YNNKEL (reference sequence). The CDR3 covers 13 residues. Trimming stripped 0 bases from V and 5 bases from J, with 5 bases between. DNA of the CDR3: TGTGCCAGCAGCCAAGATGCCCACAATGAGCAGTTCTTC. As protein: CASSQDAHNEQFF.

About this clonotype itself: A clone one base away is much larger, so this may be a read error. The chain links TRBV6-6 to TRBJ1-4; perhaps TRBD1 as D (5 bases). CDR1 is MNHNY and CDR2 is SVGAGI in the germline V gene (reference sequence). The CDR3 runs to 14 residues. V lost 8 bases to trimming and J lost 5 bases, with 15 bases between them. The CDR3 loop is CASGNRGVNEKLFF. The CDR3 coding sequence is TGTGCCAGCGGCAACCGGGGGGTGAATGAAAAACTGTTTTTT.

This clonotype was counted only a few times. The V and J genes are TRBV18 and TRBJ1-5, with D tentatively TRBD1 (6 bases). V gave up 6 bases and J gave up 2 bases, with 8 bases separating them. The germline CDR1 and CDR2 sequences are KGHSH and LQKENI. The CDR3 has 13 residues. The CDR3 nucleotides read TGTGCCAGCTCGGACAGCCGCAATCAGCCCCAGCATTTT. Amino acid sequence: CASSDSRNQPQHF.

This clonotype was observed at least ten times. The chain has TRBV4-3 and TRBJ2-2, with TRBD2 as a possible D gene (5 bases). V lost 4 bases and J 3 bases, leaving 15 bases between the germline ends. This CDR3 has 16 amino acids. The V gene's germline CDR1 is LGHNA and CDR2 YSLEER. Written as DNA, the CDR3 is TGCGCCAGCAGCCGCGGATCGGGGATATACACCGGGGAGCTGTTTTTT. Residues: CASSRGSGIYTGELFF.

This clonotype was picked up many times. This chain uses TRBV19 with TRBJ1-5; 7 bases match TRBD1. The CDR3 is made up of 16 amino acids. Germline V gene lookup returns CDR1 LNHDA and CDR2 SQIVND (reference sequence). The V segment lost 6 bases and the J segment 1 base; nucleotides outside the gene matches: 9. The CDR3 DNA follows: TGTGCCAGTAGCAACCTTGGACAGGTCAGCAATCAGCCCCAGCATTTT. Residues: CASSNLGQVSNQPQHF.

This clonotype has ten or more counts. The J gene is TRBJ1-2, the V gene TRBV6-1; D is perhaps TRBD1 (6 bases). The CDR3 runs to 15 residues. CDR1 and CDR2 from the germline V gene are MNHNS and SASEGT. Trimming took 1 base from V and 4 from J, leaving 13 bases between them. The CDR3 here is CASSEGTAIFYGYTF. The CDR3 bases are TGTGCCAGCAGTGAAGGGACAGCAATTTTCTATGGCTACACCTTC.

This clonotype has a count of ten or more. The genes are TRBV28 and TRBJ2-3, with a weak D call TRBD2 (5 bases). V lost 4 bases and J 0 bases, leaving 17 bases between the germline ends. The CDR3 totals 17 residues. Germline loops: CDR1 MDHEN, CDR2 SYDVKM. For the CDR3, the DNA is TGTGCCAGCAGTTGGAGGTCACAGATCACTAGCACAGATACGCAGTATTTT. Translating gives CASSWRSQITSTDTQYF.